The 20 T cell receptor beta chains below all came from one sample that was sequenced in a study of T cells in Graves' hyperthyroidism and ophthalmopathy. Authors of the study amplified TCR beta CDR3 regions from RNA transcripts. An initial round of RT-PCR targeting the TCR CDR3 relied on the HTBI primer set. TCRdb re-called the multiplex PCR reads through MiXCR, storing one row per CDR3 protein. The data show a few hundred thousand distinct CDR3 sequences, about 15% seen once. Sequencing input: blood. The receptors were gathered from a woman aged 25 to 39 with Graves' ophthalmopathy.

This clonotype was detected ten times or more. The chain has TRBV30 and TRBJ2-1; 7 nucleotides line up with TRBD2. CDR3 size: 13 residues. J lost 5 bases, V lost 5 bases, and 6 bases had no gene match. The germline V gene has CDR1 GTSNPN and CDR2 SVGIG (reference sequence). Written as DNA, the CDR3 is TGTGCCTGGCTCAGGGACTACGACAATGAGCAGTTCTTC. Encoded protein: CAWLRDYDNEQFF.

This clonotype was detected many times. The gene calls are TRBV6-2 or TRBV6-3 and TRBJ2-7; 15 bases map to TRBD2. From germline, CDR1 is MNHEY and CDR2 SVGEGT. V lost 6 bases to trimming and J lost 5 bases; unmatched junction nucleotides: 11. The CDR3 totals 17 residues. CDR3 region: CASRDRTSGGAGDEQYF. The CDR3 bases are TGTGCCAGCAGGGATCGGACTAGCGGGGGGGCTGGCGACGAGCAGTACTTC.

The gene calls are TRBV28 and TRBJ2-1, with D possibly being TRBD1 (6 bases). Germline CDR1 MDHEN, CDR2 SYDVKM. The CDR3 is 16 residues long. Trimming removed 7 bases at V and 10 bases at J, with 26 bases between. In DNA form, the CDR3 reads TGTGCCAGCAACGAGAGACCCACAGGGATGTCGGGAGAGCAGTTCTTC. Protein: CASNERPTGMSGEQFF. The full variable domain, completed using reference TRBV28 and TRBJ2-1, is DVKVTQSSRYLVKRTGEKVFLECVQDMDHENMFWYRQDPGLGLRLIYFSYDVKMKEKGDIPEGYSVSREKKERFSLILESASTNQTSMYLCASNERPTGMSGEQFFGPGTRLTVL.

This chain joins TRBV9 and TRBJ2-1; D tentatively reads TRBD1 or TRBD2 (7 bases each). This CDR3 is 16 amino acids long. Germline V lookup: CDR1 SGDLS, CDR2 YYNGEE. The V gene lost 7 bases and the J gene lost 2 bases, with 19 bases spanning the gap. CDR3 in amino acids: CASGPRGGATYNEQFF. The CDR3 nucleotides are TGTGCCAGCGGACCCAGGGGGGGGGCAACCTACAATGAGCAGTTCTTC.

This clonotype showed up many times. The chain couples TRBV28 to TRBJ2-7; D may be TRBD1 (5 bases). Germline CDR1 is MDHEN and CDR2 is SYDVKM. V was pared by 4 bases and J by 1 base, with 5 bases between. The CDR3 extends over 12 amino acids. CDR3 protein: CASSYRSYEQYF. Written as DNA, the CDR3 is TGTGCCAGCAGTTACAGGTCCTACGAGCAGTACTTC.

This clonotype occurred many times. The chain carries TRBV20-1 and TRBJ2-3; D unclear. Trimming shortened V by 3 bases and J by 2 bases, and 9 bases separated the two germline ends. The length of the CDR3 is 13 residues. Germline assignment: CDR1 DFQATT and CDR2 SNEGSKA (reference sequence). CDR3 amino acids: CSASPQSTDTQYF. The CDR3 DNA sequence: TGCAGTGCTAGTCCTCAGTCCACAGATACGCAGTATTTT.

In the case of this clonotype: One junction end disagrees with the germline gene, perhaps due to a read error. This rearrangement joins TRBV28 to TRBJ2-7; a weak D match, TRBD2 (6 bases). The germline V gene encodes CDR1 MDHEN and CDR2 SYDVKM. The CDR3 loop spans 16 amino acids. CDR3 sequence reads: CAGSLSWAGPNYEQYF. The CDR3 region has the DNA TGTGCCGGCAGTTTATCGTGGGCGGGACCCAACTACGAGCAGTACTTC.

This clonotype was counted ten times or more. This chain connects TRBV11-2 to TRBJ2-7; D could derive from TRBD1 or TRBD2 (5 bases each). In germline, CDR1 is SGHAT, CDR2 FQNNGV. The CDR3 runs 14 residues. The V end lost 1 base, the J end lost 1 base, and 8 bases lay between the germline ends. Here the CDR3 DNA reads TGTGCCAGCAGCTTAGCGGGGCGGTCCTACGAGCAGTACTTC. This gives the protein CASSLAGRSYEQYF.

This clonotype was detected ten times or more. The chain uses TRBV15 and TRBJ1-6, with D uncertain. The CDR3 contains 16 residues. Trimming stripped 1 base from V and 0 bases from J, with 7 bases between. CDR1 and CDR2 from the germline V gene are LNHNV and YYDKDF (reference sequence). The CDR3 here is CATSRGTDSYNSPLHF. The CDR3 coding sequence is TGTGCCACCAGCAGAGGGACGGACTCCTATAATTCACCCCTCCACTTT.

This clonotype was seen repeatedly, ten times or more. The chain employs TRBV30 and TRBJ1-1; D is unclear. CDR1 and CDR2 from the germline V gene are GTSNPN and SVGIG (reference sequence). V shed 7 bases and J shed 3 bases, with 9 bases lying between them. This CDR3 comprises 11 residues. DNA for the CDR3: TGTGCCTCTAGTCGTCACACTGAAGCTTTCTTT. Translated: CASSRHTEAFF.

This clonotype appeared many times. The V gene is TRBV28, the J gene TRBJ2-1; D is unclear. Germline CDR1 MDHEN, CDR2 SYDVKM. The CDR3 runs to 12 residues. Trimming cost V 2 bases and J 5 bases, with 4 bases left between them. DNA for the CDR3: TGTGCCAGCAGTTTAAGGAACAATGAGCAGTTCTTC. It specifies CASSLRNNEQFF. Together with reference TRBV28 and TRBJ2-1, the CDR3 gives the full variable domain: DVKVTQSSRYLVKRTGEKVFLECVQDMDHENMFWYRQDPGLGLRLIYFSYDVKMKEKGDIPEGYSVSREKKERFSLILESASTNQTSMYLCASSLRNNEQFFGPGTRLTVL.

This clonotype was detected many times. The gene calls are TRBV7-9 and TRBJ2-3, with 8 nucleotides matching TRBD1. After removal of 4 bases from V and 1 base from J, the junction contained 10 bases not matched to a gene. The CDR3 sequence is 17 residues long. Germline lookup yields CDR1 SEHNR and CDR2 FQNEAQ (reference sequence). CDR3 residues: CASSSWRTGMGTDTQYF. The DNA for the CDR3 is TGTGCCAGCAGCTCCTGGAGGACAGGGATGGGCACAGATACGCAGTATTTT.

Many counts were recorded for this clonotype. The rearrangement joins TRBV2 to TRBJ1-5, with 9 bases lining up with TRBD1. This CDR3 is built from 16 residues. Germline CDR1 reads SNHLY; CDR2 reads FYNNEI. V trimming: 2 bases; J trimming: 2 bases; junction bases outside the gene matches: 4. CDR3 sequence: CASSETDRGGNQPQHF. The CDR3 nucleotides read TGTGCCAGCAGTGAAACGGACAGGGGAGGCAATCAGCCCCAGCATTTT.

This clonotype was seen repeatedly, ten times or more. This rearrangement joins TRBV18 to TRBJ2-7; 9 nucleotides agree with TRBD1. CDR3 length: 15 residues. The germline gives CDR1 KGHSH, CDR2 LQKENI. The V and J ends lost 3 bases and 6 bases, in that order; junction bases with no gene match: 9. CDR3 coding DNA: TGTGCCAGCTCACCCGCCGGACAGGGGACGGGCGAGCAGTACTTC. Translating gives CASSPAGQGTGEQYF.

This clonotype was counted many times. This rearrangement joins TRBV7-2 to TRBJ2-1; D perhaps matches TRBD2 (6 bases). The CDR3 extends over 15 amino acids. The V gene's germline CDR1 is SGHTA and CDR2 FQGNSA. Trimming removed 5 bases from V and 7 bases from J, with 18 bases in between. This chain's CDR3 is CASSQDAGGTNEQFF. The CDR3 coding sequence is TGTGCCAGCAGCCAAGACGCCGGAGGGACGAATGAGCAGTTCTTC. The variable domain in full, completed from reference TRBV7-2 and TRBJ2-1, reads GAGVSQSPSNKVTEKGKDVELRCDPISGHTALYWYRQSLGQGLEFLIYFQGNSAPDKSGLPSDRFSAERTGGSVSTLTIQRTQQEDSAVYLCASSQDAGGTNEQFFGPGTRLTVL.

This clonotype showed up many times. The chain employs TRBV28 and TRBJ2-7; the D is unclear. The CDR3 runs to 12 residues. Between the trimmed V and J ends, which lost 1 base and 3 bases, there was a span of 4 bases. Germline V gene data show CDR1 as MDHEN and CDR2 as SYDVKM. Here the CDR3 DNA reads TGTGCCAGCAGTTTATACAGCTACGAGCAGTACTTC. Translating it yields CASSLYSYEQYF.

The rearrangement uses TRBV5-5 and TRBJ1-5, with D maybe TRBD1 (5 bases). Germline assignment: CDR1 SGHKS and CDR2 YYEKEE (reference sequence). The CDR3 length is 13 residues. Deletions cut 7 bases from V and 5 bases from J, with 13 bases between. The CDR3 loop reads CASHDRPYQPQHF. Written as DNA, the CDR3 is TGTGCCAGCCACGACAGACCCTATCAGCCCCAGCATTTT.

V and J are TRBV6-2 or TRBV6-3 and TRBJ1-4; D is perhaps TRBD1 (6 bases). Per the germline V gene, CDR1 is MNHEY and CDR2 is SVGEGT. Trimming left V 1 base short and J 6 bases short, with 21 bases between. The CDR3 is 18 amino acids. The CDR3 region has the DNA TGTGCCAGCAGTTACTTAGTGAGGTTGGGGGGCGAGGATGAAAAACTGTTTTTT. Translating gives CASSYLVRLGGEDEKLFF.

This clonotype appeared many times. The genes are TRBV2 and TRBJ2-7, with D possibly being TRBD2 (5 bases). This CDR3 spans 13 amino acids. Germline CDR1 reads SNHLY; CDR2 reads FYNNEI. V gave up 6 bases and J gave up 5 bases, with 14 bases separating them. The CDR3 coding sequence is TGTGCCAGCAGGACATACGCGGGCCACGAGCAGTACTTC. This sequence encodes CASRTYAGHEQYF.

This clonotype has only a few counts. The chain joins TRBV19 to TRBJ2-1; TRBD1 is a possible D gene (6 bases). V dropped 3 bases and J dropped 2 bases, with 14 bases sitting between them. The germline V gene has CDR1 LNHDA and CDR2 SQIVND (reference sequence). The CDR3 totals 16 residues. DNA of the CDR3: TGTGCCAGTAGTATCTCCTACAGGGAGCCCTACAATGAGCAGTTCTTC. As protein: CASSISYREPYNEQFF.